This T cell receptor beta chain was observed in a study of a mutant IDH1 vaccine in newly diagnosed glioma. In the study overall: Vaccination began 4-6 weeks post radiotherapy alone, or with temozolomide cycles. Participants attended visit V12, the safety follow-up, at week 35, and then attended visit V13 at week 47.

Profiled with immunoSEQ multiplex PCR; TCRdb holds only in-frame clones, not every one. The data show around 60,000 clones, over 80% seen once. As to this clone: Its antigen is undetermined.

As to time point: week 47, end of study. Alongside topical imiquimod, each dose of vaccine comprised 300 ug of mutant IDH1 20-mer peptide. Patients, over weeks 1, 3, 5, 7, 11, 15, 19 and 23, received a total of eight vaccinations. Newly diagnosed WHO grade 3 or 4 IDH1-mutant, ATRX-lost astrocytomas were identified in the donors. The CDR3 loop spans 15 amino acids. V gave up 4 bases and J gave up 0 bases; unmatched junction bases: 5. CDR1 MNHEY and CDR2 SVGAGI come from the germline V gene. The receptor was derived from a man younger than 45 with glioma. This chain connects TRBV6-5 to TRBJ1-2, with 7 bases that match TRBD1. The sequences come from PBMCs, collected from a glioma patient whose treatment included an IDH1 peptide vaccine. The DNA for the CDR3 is TGTGCCAGCAGTTTCAAGACAGGGTCTAACTATGGCTACACCTTC. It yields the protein CASSFKTGSNYGYTF.